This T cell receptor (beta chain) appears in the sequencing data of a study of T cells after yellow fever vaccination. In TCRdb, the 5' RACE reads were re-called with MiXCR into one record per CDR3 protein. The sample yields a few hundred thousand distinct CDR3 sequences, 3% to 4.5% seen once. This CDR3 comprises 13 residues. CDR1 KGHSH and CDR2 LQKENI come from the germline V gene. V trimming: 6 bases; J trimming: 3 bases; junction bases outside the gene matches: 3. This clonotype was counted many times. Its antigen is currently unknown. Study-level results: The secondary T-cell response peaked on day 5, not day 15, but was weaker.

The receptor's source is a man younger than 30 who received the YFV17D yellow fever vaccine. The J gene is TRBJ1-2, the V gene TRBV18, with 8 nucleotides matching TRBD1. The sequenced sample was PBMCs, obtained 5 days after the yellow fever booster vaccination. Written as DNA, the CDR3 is TGTGCCAGCTCTCAGGGACAGGACTATGGCTACACCTTC. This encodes CASSQGQDYGYTF.